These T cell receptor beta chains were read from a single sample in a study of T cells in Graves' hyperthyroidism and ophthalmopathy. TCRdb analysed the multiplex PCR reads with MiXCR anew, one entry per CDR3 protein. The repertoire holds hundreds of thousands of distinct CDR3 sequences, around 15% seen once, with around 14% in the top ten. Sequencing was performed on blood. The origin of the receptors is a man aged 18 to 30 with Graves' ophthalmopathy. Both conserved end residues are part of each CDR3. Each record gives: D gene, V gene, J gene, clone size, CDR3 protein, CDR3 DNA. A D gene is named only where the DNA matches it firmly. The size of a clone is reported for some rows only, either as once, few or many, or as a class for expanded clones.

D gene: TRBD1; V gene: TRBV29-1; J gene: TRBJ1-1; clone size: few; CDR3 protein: CSVEGTGDRGTEASF; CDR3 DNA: TGCAGCGTTGAAGGGACAGGGGATAGGGGTACTGAAGCTTCCTTT
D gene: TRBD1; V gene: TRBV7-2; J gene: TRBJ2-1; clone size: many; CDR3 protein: CASSLSGTGSHNEQFF; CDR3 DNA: TGTGCCAGCAGCTTATCCGGGACAGGGTCTCACAATGAGCAGTTCTTC
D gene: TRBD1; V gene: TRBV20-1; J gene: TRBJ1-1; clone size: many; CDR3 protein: CSARGPGQRITEAFF; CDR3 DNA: TGCAGTGCTAGAGGTCCGGGACAGAGGATCACTGAAGCTTTCTTT
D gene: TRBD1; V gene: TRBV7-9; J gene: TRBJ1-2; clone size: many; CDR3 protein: CASSLDEGAHGYTF; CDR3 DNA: TGTGCCAGCAGCTTAGATGAGGGGGCGCATGGCTACACCTTC
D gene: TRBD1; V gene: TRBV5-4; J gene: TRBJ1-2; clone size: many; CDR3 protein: CASTRNRGDGGYTF; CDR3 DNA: TGTGCCAGCACTCGGAACAGGGGAGATGGTGGCTACACCTTC
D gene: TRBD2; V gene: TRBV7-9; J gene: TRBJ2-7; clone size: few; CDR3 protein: CASSLAGTSGGQNEQYF; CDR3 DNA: TGTGCCAGCAGCTTGGCCGGGACTAGCGGGGGGCAAAATGAGCAGTACTTC
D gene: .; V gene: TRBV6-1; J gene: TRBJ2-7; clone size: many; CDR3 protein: CASTAMRATYEQYF; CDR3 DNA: TGTGCCAGTACGGCCATGAGGGCTACCTACGAGCAGTACTTC
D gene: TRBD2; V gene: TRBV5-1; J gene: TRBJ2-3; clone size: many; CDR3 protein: CASSFFGLAGTDTQYF; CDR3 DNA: TGCGCCAGCAGCTTTTTTGGACTAGCGGGCACAGATACGCAGTATTTT
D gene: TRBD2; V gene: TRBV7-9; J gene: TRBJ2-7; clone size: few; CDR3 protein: CASSSRVAGVYEQYF; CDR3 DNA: TGTGCCAGCAGCTCCAGGGTAGCGGGAGTCTACGAGCAGTACTTC
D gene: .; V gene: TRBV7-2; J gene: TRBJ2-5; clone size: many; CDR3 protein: CASSTRRDRKETQYF; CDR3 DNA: TGTGCCAGCAGCACAAGGCGGGACAGAAAAGAGACCCAGTACTTC
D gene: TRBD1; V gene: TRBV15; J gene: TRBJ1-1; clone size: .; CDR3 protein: CATSRGTGLMNTEALF; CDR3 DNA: TGTGCCACCAGCAGAGGGACAGGGCTCATGAACACTGAAGCTCTCTTT
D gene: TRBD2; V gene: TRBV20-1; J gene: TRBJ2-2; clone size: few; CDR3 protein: CSATAPRFRRERNTGELFF; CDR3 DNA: TGCAGTGCTACCGCCCCCAGGTTTCGGCGGGAGAGGAACACCGGGGAGCTGTTTTTT
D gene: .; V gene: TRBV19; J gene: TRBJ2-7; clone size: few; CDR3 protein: CASSIGLNLWEQYF; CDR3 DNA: TGTGCCAGTAGTATAGGCCTAAACCTGTGGGAGCAGTACTTC
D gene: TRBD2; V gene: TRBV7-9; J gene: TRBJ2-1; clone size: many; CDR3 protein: CASSSPILAGGPLTYNEQFF; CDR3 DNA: TGTGCCAGCAGCTCCCCGATACTAGCGGGGGGGCCGTTGACCTACAATGAGCAGTTCTTC
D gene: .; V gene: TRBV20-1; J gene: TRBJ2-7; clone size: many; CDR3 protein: CSAVDSSYEQYF; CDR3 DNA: TGCAGTGCTGTGGACAGCTCCTACGAGCAGTACTTC
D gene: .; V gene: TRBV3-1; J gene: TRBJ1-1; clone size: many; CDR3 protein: CASSQVGNMNTEAFF; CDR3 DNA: TGTGCCAGCAGCCAAGTAGGGAACATGAACACTGAAGCTTTCTTT
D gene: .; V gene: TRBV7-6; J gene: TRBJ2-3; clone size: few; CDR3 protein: CASSLGAMGASTDTQYF; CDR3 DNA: TGTGCCAGCAGCTTAGGGGCGATGGGGGCTAGCACAGATACGCAGTATTTT
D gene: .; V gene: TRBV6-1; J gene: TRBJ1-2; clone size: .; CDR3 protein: CASSAREPGLYGYTF; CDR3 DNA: TGTGCCAGCAGTGCTCGGGAGCCCGGATTATATGGCTACACCTTC
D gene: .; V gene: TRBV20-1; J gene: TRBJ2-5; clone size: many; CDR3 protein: CSARGRNRYQETQYF; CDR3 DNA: TGCAGTGCTAGAGGGCGAAACAGGTACCAAGAGACCCAGTACTTC
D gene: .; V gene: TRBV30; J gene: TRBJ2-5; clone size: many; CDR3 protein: CAWSTAQETQYF; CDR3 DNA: TGTGCCTGGAGCACAGCCCAAGAGACCCAGTACTTC
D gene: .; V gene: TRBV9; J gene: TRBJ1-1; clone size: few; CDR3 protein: CASSVPGNTEAFF; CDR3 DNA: TGTGCCAGCAGCGTACCAGGGAACACTGAAGCTTTCTTT
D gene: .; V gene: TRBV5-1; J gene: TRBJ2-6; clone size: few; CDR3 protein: CASSTLRGESGANVLTF; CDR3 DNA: TGTGCCAGCAGCACCCTCAGGGGGGAGTCTGGGGCCAACGTCCTGACTTTC
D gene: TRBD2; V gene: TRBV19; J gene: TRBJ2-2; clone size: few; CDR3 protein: CASSVAGRGDTGELFF; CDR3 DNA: TGTGCCAGTAGCGTAGCGGGAAGGGGGGACACCGGGGAGCTGTTTTTT
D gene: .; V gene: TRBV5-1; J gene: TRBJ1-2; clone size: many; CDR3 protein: CASSPNPGSRGYTF; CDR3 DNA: TGCGCCAGCAGCCCCAACCCCGGCAGCCGTGGCTACACCTTC
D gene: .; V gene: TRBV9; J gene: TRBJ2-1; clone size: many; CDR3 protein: CASSVVGAWDNEQFF; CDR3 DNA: TGTGCCAGCAGCGTAGTTGGCGCTTGGGACAATGAGCAGTTCTTC
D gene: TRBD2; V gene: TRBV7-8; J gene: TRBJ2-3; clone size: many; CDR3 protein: CASSYWGGLAGAPSTDTQYF; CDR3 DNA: TGTGCCAGCAGCTATTGGGGAGGACTAGCGGGGGCCCCGAGCACAGATACGCAGTATTTT
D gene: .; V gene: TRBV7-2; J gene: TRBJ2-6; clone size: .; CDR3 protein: CASSLTFSGANVLTF; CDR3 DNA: TGTGCCAGCAGCCTCACCTTCTCTGGGGCCAACGTCCTGACTTTC
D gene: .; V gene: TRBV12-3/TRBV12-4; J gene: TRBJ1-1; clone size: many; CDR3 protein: CASSLEVYTEAFF; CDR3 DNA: TGTGCCAGCAGTTTGGAGGTTTACACTGAAGCTTTCTTT
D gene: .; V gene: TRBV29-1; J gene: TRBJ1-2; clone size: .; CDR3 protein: CSVAPLDVRYGYTF; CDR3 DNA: TGCAGCGTTGCCCCCCTGGATGTGAGGTATGGCTACACCTTC
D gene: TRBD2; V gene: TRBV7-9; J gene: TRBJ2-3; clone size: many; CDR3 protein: CASSRTTSGTTDTQYF; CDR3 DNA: TGTGCCAGCAGCCGAACGACTAGCGGGACCACAGATACGCAGTATTTT
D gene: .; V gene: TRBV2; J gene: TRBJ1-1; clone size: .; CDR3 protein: CASSGKTGSNTEAFF; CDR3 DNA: TGTGCCAGCAGTGGAAAAACAGGGTCGAACACTGAAGCTTTCTTT
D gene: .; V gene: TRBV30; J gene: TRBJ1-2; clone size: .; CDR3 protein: CAWSVPGLGGYTF; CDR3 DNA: TGTGCCTGGAGTGTACCAGGGTTGGGGGGCTACACCTTC
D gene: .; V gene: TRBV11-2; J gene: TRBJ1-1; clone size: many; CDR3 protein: CASSFSRDTEAFF; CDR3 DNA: TGTGCCAGCAGCTTTTCCCGGGACACTGAAGCTTTCTTT
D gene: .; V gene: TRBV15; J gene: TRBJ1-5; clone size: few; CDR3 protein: CATSREGGSNQPQHF; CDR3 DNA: TGTGCCACCAGCAGAGAAGGCGGTAGCAATCAGCCCCAGCATTTT
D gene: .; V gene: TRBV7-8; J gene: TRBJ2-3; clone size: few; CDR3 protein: CASSLVPSSTDTQYF; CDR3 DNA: TGTGCCAGCAGCTTAGTCCCTTCTAGCACAGATACGCAGTATTTT
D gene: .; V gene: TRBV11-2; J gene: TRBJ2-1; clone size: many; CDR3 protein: CASSDPGGRDGTHEQFF; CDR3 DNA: TGTGCCAGCAGCGACCCCGGGGGGCGAGACGGTACTCATGAGCAGTTCTTC
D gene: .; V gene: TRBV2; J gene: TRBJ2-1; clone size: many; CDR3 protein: CASSTDSYNEQFF; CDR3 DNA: TGTGCCAGCAGTACCGACAGTTACAATGAGCAGTTCTTC
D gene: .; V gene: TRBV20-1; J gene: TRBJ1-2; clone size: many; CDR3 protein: CSARGSQVNYGYTF; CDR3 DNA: TGCAGTGCTAGAGGGTCACAGGTCAACTATGGCTACACCTTC
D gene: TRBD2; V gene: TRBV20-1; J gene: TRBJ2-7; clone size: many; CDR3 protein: CSAIRLAGGHEQYF; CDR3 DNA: TGCAGTGCTATCCGACTAGCGGGGGGCCACGAGCAGTACTTC
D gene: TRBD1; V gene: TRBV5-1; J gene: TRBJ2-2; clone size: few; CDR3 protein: CASSLQGSGTGELFF; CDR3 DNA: TGCGCCAGCAGCTTACAGGGGAGCGGTACCGGGGAGCTGTTTTTT
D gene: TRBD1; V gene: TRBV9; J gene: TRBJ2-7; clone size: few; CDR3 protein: CASSGSGTGYEQYF; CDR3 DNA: TGTGCCAGCAGCGGATCCGGGACAGGATACGAGCAGTACTTC
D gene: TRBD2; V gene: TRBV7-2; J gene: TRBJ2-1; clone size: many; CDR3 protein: CASSWGPSGYSNEQFF; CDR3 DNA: TGTGCCAGCAGCTGGGGTCCTAGCGGTTATTCCAATGAGCAGTTCTTC
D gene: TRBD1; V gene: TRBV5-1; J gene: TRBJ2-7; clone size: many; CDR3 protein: CASTNQGDYEQYF; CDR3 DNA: TGCGCCAGCACCAATCAGGGGGACTACGAGCAGTACTTC
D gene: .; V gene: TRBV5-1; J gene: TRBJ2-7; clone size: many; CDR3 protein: CASSLFDSGHEQYF; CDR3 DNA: TGCGCCAGCAGCTTGTTTGATAGCGGCCACGAGCAGTACTTC
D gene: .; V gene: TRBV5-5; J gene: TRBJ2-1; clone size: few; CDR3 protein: CASSWTGSSYNEQFF; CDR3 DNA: TGTGCCAGCAGCTGGACGGGATCCTCCTACAATGAGCAGTTCTTC
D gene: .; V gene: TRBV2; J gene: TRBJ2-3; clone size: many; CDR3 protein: CASRAGTDTQYF; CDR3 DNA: TGTGCCAGCAGGGCTGGAACAGATACGCAGTATTTT
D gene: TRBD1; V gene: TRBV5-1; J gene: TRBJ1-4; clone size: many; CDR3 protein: CASSSTGTGVEKLFF; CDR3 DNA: TGCGCCAGCAGCTCAACCGGGACAGGGGTGGAAAAACTGTTTTTT
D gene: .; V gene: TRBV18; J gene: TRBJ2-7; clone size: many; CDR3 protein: CASSKTESAYEQYF; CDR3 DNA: TGTGCCAGCTCGAAGACAGAAAGTGCCTACGAGCAGTACTTC
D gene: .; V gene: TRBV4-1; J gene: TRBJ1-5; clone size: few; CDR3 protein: CASSPPGSGQPQHF; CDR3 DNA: TGCGCCAGCAGCCCCCCTGGGAGCGGTCAGCCCCAGCATTTT
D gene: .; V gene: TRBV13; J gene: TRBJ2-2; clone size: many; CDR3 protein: CASSSKTGELFF; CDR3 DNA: TGTGCCAGCAGCTCTAAGACCGGGGAGCTGTTTTTT
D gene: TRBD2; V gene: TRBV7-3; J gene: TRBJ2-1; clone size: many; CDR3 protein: CASSEGGTSFGEQFF; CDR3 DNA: TGTGCCAGCAGCGAAGGGGGGACTAGCTTCGGTGAGCAGTTCTTC
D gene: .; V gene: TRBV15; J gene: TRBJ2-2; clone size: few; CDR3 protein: CATSRYRGAVWTGELFF; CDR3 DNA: TGTGCCACCAGCAGATATCGGGGGGCCGTTTGGACCGGGGAGCTGTTTTTT
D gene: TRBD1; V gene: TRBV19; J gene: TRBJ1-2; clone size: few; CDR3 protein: CASSDRDLGYTF; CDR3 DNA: TGTGCCAGTAGTGACAGGGACCTTGGCTACACCTTC